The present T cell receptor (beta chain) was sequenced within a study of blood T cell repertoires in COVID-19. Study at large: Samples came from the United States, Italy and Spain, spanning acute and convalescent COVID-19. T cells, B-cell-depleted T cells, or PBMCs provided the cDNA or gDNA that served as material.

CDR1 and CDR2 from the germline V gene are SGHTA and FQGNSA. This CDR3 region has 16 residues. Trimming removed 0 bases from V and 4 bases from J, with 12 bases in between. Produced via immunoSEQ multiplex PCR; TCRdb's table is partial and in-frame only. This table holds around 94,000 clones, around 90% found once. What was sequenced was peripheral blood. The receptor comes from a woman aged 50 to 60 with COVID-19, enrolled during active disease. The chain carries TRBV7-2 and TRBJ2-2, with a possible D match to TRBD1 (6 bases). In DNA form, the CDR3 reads TGTGCCAGCAGCTTAGCAAACAGGGCGGTCACCGGGGAGCTGTTTTTT. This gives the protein CASSLANRAVTGELFF.